A selection of T cell receptor beta chains follows, all from one sample in a study of OX40 agonist ivuxolimab in advanced cancers. TCRdb keeps only in-frame clones here, not all; method: immunoSEQ multiplex PCR. The sample consists of roughly 48,000 clones, 82% of them appearing once. This specimen was CD4+ or CD8+ T cells sorted from blood, taken in a trial of the OX40 agonist ivuxolimab. These receptors were obtained from an adult with an advanced solid tumor such as melanoma, head and neck, liver or kidney cancer. Both conserved end residues are part of each CDR3. D genes are given only for firm matches. Some rows mark clone size as missing; the rest say once, few, many or name a class of expanded clone.

clone_size,v_call,j_call,d_call,cdr3_nt,cdr3_aa
once,TRBV5-4,TRBJ2-5,.,TGTGCCAGCAGCTTGGGTCAGCAAGAGACCCAGTACTTC,CASSLGQQETQYF
.,TRBV28,TRBJ2-5,TRBD1,TGTGCCAGCAGTTACCCCTCGAGACAGGGGATACGGACCACGCAGACCCAGTACTTC,CASSYPSRQGIRTTQTQYF
.,TRBV19,TRBJ1-2,TRBD1,TGTGCCAGCATCCGGGACAGGGGATATGGCTACACCTTC,CASIRDRGYGYTF
.,TRBV18,TRBJ2-5,TRBD1,TGTGCCAGCTCACCGGGACAGATGGAGACCCAGTACTTC,CASSPGQMETQYF
.,TRBV30,TRBJ2-1,TRBD2,TGTGCCTGGAGCTGGGGGACTAGCGGGAGGGCAAATGAGCAGTTCTTC,CAWSWGTSGRANEQFF
.,TRBV29-1,TRBJ2-7,.,TGCAGCGCCGGGGGGCCTTATGGGGCCTACGAGCAGTACTTC,CSAGGPYGAYEQYF
.,TRBV19,TRBJ2-7,.,TGTGCCAGTAGTATTAAGAGGACAGCTCTCCCCGAGCAGTACTTC,CASSIKRTALPEQYF
once,TRBV5-1,TRBJ2-7,.,TGCGCCAGCAGCGGTCTCACCTACGAGCAGTACTTC,CASSGLTYEQYF
.,TRBV14,TRBJ2-1,.,TGTGCCAGCAGCCAAGAAAAAAAGGGGTTGGTCCCACATGAGCAGTTCTTC,CASSQEKKGLVPHEQFF
.,TRBV5-3,TRBJ1-4,.,TGTGCCAGAAGCCGGAGGGTCCGGACAACTAATGAAAAACTGTTTTTT,CARSRRVRTTNEKLFF
.,TRBV15,TRBJ1-2,.,TGTGCCACCAGCAGAGATCGGGCCTCCCATGGCTACACCTTC,CATSRDRASHGYTF
.,TRBV2,TRBJ2-7,TRBD1,TGTGCCAGCAGTGCGGACAGGGGGCCCTACGAGCAGTACTTC,CASSADRGPYEQYF
.,TRBV6-1,TRBJ2-2,.,TGTGCCAGCAGTGACATTTCCCGGGACATATTTACCGGGGAGCTGTTTTTT,CASSDISRDIFTGELFF
.,TRBV27,TRBJ1-5,TRBD1,TGTGCCAGCAGTTGGGACAGGGAGAGGCCCCAGCATTTT,CASSWDRERPQHF
.,TRBV15,TRBJ2-1,.,TGTGCCACCAGCAGAGAGTCGGTCAATGAGCAGTTCTTC,CATSRESVNEQFF
.,TRBV7-2,TRBJ1-6,.,TGTGCCAGCAGCCCATCGATCAACCCAGACTCACCCCTCCACTTT,CASSPSINPDSPLHF
.,TRBV7-8,TRBJ2-4,.,TGTGCCAGCAGCTTATCAATTTGGGTTCGGGAAAACATTCAGTACTTC,CASSLSIWVRENIQYF
few,TRBV5-8,TRBJ2-5,.,TGTGCCAGCACTCGGGACCGGGGGTCCGAGACCCAGTACTTC,CASTRDRGSETQYF
.,TRBV15,TRBJ2-2,.,TGTGCCACCAGCAGAGGGGGGATAATGAACACCGGGGAGCTGTTTTTT,CATSRGGIMNTGELFF
few,TRBV19,TRBJ1-2,.,TGTGCCAGTAGTATAGATCCCGCCAGGTATCCTAACTATGGCTACACCTTC,CASSIDPARYPNYGYTF
.,TRBV6-6,TRBJ1-2,TRBD1,TGTGCCAGCAGCAGAAATCGACAGGGAGAGTATGGCTACACCTTC,CASSRNRQGEYGYTF
once,TRBV25-1,TRBJ1-3,.,TGTGCCAGCAGTGTTCTGGGCACTTCTGGAAACACCATATATTTT,CASSVLGTSGNTIYF
.,TRBV13,TRBJ1-5,TRBD1,TGTGCCAGCAGCTTTCGCGGACAGGGGACGAGCAATCAGCCCCAGCATTTT,CASSFRGQGTSNQPQHF
.,TRBV19,TRBJ2-4,TRBD1,TGTGCCAGTAAAACAGGGGGTCGGGCCAAAAACATTCAGTACTTC,CASKTGGRAKNIQYF